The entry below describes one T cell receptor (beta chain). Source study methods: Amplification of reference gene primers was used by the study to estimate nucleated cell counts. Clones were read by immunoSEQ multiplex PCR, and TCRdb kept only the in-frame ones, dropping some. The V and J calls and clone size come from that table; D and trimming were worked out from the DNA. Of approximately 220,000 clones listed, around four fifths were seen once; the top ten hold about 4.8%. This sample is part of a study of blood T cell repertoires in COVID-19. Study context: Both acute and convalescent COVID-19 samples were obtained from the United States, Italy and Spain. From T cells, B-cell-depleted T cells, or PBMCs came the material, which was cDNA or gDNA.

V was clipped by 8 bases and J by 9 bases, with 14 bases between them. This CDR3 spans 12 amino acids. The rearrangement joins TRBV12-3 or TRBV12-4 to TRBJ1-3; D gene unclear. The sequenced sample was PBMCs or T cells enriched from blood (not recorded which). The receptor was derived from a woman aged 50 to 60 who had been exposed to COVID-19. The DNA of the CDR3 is TGTGCCAGCTCCCTTCATGGTAGCACCATATATTTT. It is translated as CASSLHGSTIYF.